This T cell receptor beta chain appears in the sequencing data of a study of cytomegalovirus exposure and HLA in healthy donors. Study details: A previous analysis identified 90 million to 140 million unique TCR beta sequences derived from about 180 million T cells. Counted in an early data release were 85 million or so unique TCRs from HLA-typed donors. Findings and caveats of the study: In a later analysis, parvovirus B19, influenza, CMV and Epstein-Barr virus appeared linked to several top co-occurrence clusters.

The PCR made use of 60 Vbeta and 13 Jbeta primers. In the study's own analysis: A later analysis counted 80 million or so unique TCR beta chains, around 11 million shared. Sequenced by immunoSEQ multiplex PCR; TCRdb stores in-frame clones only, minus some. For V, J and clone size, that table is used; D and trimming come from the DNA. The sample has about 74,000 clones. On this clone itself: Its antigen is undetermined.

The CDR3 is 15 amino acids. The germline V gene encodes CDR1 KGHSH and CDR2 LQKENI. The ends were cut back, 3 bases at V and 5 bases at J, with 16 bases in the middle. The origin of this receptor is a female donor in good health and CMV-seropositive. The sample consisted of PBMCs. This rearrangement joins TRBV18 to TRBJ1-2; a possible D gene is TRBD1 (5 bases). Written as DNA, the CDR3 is TGTGCCAGCTCACCGGACTGGGACGGGGGGTATGGCTACACCTTC. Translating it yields CASSPDWDGGYGYTF.